The 13 T cell receptor beta chains below come from one sample, sequenced in a study of Ad26.COV2.S vaccination and SARS-CoV-2 variants. Treatment here: 15 to 20 received Ad26.COV2.S at low or high dose, single or two shots; roughly five received placebo; per-sample allocation not given. After the first vaccine or placebo injection, samples were drawn on day 63. Profiled with immunoSEQ multiplex PCR; TCRdb holds only in-frame clones, not every one. The sample lists some 460,000 clones, about 89% occurring once. This material consisted of peripheral blood, taken in a trial of Ad26.COV2.S vaccine versus placebo. Source of these receptors: a person aged 18-60 years who received the Ad26.COV2.S COVID-19 vaccine or a placebo.

The V and J genes are TRBV28 and TRBJ2-3; no firm D call. V lost 2 bases and J 4 bases, leaving 13 bases between the germline ends. This CDR3 has 15 residues. Germline values: CDR1 MDHEN, CDR2 SYDVKM. As DNA, the CDR3 is TGTGCCAGCAGTTTAGGATCACATCTGGCAGATACGCAGTATTTT. It is translated as CASSLGSHLADTQYF.

The chain combines TRBV3-1 (or the pseudogene TRBV3-2) with TRBJ2-5, with D hard to call. The CDR3 covers 13 residues. V was cut by 4 bases and J by 5 bases, with 11 bases left in between. The germline CDR1 and CDR2 sequences are LGHDT and YNNKEL (reference sequence). The CDR3 is CASSPHNRETQYF. CDR3 DNA sequence: TGTGCCAGCAGCCCCCATAATAGGGAGACCCAGTACTTC.

The chain couples TRBV2 to TRBJ2-7, with 8 bases aligning to TRBD2. There are 15 residues in the CDR3. The germline V gene encodes CDR1 SNHLY and CDR2 FYNNEI. V was pared by 0 bases and J by 1 base, with 2 bases of the junction left unmatched. The CDR3 loop reads CASSEASGASYEQYF. The CDR3 coding sequence is TGTGCCAGCAGTGAAGCTAGCGGGGCATCCTACGAGCAGTACTTC.

This clone was seen just once. V is TRBV29-1 and J is TRBJ1-2, with D perhaps matching TRBD1 (6 bases). Germline V gene sequence: CDR1 SQVTM, CDR2 ANQGSEA. V lost 2 bases, J lost 2 bases, and 18 bases lay in between. The CDR3 is made up of 16 amino acids. The CDR3 nucleotides read TGCAGCGTTGAACCCCCCCGGGGGCCACTAAACTATGGCTACACCTTC. Translating gives CSVEPPRGPLNYGYTF.

The chain recombines TRBV5-1 with TRBJ2-1; D uncertain. The CDR3 totals 12 residues. V lost 4 bases and J lost 8, with 10 bases in between. CDR1 is SGHRS, CDR2 YFSETQ, per germline. CDR3 sequence reads: CASSETYDEQFF. CDR3 in DNA: TGCGCCAGCAGCGAAACTTACGATGAGCAGTTCTTC.

This rearrangement joins TRBV9 to TRBJ2-7; 9 bases map to TRBD2. Losses at the gene ends were 0 bases for V and 2 bases for J; bases not matched to a gene: 3. Germline CDR1 and CDR2: SGDLS and YYNGEE. CDR3 size: 15 residues. The CDR3 DNA reads as TGTGCCAGCAGCGTAGAACCTAGCGGGGCCTACGAGCAGTACTTC. It translates to CASSVEPSGAYEQYF.

This chain links TRBV6-1 with TRBJ1-5; TRBD1 agrees at 8 bases. This CDR3 has 16 residues. The germline V gene encodes CDR1 MNHNS and CDR2 SASEGT. Trimming took 4 bases from V and 6 from J; bases not matched to a gene: 11. CDR3 in DNA: TGTGCCAGCAGTGCTCTGGGCAGGGGGCTGGGTCAGCCCCAGCATTTT. This translates into CASSALGRGLGQPQHF.

This sequence joins TRBV10-3 and TRBJ1-2, with D perhaps TRBD1 (6 bases). Trimming took 3 bases from V and 1 from J, leaving 15 bases between them. Germline V lookup: CDR1 ENHRY, CDR2 SYGVKD. This CDR3 region has 16 residues. CDR3 DNA sequence: TGTGCCATCAGTGACTCCACAGGGACTCATAACTATGGCTACACCTTC. This encodes CAISDSTGTHNYGYTF.

This chain links TRBV5-1 with TRBJ2-1, with 9 positions matching TRBD2. The V segment lost 2 bases and the J segment 4 bases; nucleotides outside the gene matches: 4. The V gene's germline CDR1 is SGHRS and CDR2 YFSETQ. CDR3 length equals 15 residues. The CDR3 sequence: CASSFIAGVYNEQFF. CDR3 nucleotides: TGCGCCAGCAGCTTCATAGCGGGGGTATACAATGAGCAGTTCTTC.

The chain uses TRBV25-1 and TRBJ1-6, with 9 bases that match TRBD1. Germline V CDR1 and CDR2: MGHDK, SYGVNS. The V segment lost 4 bases and the J segment 9 bases; nucleotides outside the gene matches: 7. This CDR3 comprises 15 residues. Here the CDR3 DNA reads TGTGCCAGCAGTGGTCCGGGACAGGGTTCTTCACCCCTCCACTTT. It codes for CASSGPGQGSSPLHF.

The chain joins TRBV4-1 to TRBJ2-3; 12 bases fit TRBD2. V lost 4 bases, J lost 0 bases, and 11 bases stayed unmatched. The CDR3 runs to 19 residues. CDR1 and CDR2 from the germline V gene are MGHRA and YSYEKL. The CDR3 coding sequence is TGCGCCAGCAGCCGACGACTAGCGGGGGCGGGTATGAGCACAGATACGCAGTATTTT. Translated, it gives CASSRRLAGAGMSTDTQYF.

The chain uses TRBV2 and TRBJ1-6, with D uncertain. V lost 6 bases and J 10 bases, leaving 10 bases between the germline ends. The CDR3 is 12 residues long. Per germline, CDR1 SNHLY and CDR2 FYNNEI. As DNA, the CDR3 is TGTGCCAGCAGCCCAACCCCATCACCCCTCCACTTT. Encoded protein: CASSPTPSPLHF. Looking up the rest from reference TRBV2 and TRBJ1-6 gives the full variable domain: EPEVTQTPSHQVTQMGQEVILRCVPISNHLYFYWYRQILGQKVEFLVSFYNNEISEKSEIFDDQFSVERPDGSNFTLKIRSTKLEDSAMYFCASSPTPSPLHFGNGTRLTVT.

The V gene is TRBV20-1, the J gene TRBJ2-2; D possibly corresponds to TRBD2 (6 bases). Trimming removed 8 bases from V and 15 bases from J, with 19 bases in between. The V gene's germline CDR1 is DFQATT and CDR2 SNEGSKA (reference sequence). The CDR3 has 11 residues. For the CDR3, the DNA is TGCAGTTTGGTTCTGTCCACGGGGGTGTTTTTT. This codes for CSLVLSTGVFF.